What follows describes a single T cell receptor beta chain. Its cognate antigen is unknown. Repertoires were generated with immunoSEQ multiplex PCR, while TCRdb's copy carries only in-frame clones and drops some. Found here are some 13,000 clones, around 70% of them singletons; the top ten hold 13% to 15%. The data stem from a study of tumor-infiltrating lymphocytes in localized non-small cell lung cancer. General study findings and limits: Different pieces of the same tissue were used for each assay.

The CDR3 contains 17 residues. V was trimmed by 0 bases and J by 0 bases, leaving 12 bases between them. Germline V gene lookup returns CDR1 SNHLY and CDR2 FYNNEI. What was sequenced was uninvolved lung tissue not adjacent to the tumor. This chain uses TRBV2 with TRBJ2-4; D is perhaps TRBD2 (5 bases). The receptor's source is a human donor with non-small cell lung cancer. In DNA, the CDR3 is TGTGCCAGCAGTGAAGCGGGTGGGAGATTAGCCAAAAACATTCAGTACTTC. Translating it yields CASSEAGGRLAKNIQYF.